What follows are 27 T cell receptor beta chains derived from one specimen sequenced in a study of cytomegalovirus exposure and HLA in healthy donors. Produced via immunoSEQ multiplex PCR; TCRdb's table is partial and in-frame only. In the table there are roughly 120,000 clones, roughly 86% of which are singletons. The sequenced material came from PBMCs. The source is a woman aged 18-29 years in good health and CMV-seronegative.

The chain joins TRBV2 to TRBJ2-4, with TRBD2 matching 12 bases. The CDR3 runs to 18 residues. The junction had 6 bases not matched to a gene; V was cut back by 3 bases and J by 0 bases. Germline CDR1 and CDR2: SNHLY and FYNNEI. The CDR3 sequence is CASSELAGGYLAKNIQYF. CDR3 nucleotides: TGTGCCAGCAGTGAGCTAGCGGGGGGGTATCTAGCCAAAAACATTCAGTACTTC.

The chain combines TRBV15 with TRBJ1-2; D is possibly TRBD1 (6 bases). The CDR3 runs 15 residues. Trimming cost V 0 bases and J 6 bases, with 14 bases left between them. Germline CDR1 reads LNHNV; CDR2 reads YYDKDF (reference sequence). CDR3 DNA sequence: TGTGCCACCAGCAGAGATGTCCGGGCAGGGGATGGCTACACCTTC. This gives the protein CATSRDVRAGDGYTF.

This chain connects TRBV28 to TRBJ2-2, with D maybe TRBD2 (5 bases). V gave up 11 bases and J gave up 7 bases, with 17 bases separating them. The CDR3 loop spans 13 amino acids. Germline assignment: CDR1 MDHEN and CDR2 SYDVKM. The CDR3, as DNA: TGTGCCTCAAACGTTATTGCGGGCGGGGAGCTGTTTTTT. As protein: CASNVIAGGELFF.

There are a few counts of this clone. The chain employs TRBV28 and TRBJ1-5; 7 bases fit TRBD1. CDR1 is MDHEN and CDR2 is SYDVKM in the germline V gene. There are 16 residues in the CDR3. Trimming took 8 bases from V and 7 from J; bases not matched to a gene: 17. The CDR3 protein is CASVGRDHRGGQPQHF. The CDR3 bases are TGTGCCAGCGTGGGCCGGGACCACAGGGGCGGACAGCCCCAGCATTTT.

The sample holds a few counts of this clone. V gene TRBV10-3 combines with J gene TRBJ1-1, with 9 positions matching TRBD1. The CDR3 covers 13 residues. Losses at the gene ends were 4 bases for V and 7 bases for J; bases not matched to a gene: 4. CDR1 ENHRY and CDR2 SYGVKD come from the germline V gene. CDR3 in DNA: TGTGCCATCAGTGGTACAGGGGGCGTTGAAGCTTTCTTT. Translated: CAISGTGGVEAFF.

The V call is TRBV7-9, the J call TRBJ2-5; D unresolved. The germline V gene has CDR1 SEHNR and CDR2 FQNEAQ (reference sequence). This CDR3 comprises 13 residues. Trimming took off 5 bases at V and 5 bases at J, with 12 bases between the two ends. The CDR3 is CASSPPRSETQYF. CDR3 nucleotide sequence: TGTGCCAGCAGCCCCCCCCGTTCGGAGACCCAGTACTTC.

The V call is TRBV5-4, the J call TRBJ1-1; 7 positions agree with TRBD1. The CDR3 contains 14 residues. The ends lost 0 bases at V and 4 bases at J; junction bases unmatched: 3. The germline gives CDR1 SGHNT, CDR2 YYREEE (reference sequence). CDR3 amino acids: CASSLGQGATEAFF. The CDR3 DNA reads TGTGCCAGCAGCTTGGGACAGGGAGCCACTGAAGCTTTCTTT.

This chain links TRBV19 with TRBJ1-1; D is perhaps TRBD1 (5 bases). Deletions cut 7 bases from V and 6 bases from J, with 15 bases between. Per germline, CDR1 LNHDA and CDR2 SQIVND (reference sequence). This CDR3 has 13 residues. The CDR3 spells CASKQAGWAEAFF. The CDR3 DNA is TGTGCCAGTAAACAGGCGGGGTGGGCTGAAGCTTTCTTT.

The V and J genes are TRBV11-2 and TRBJ1-1, with D possibly matching TRBD1 (5 bases). Deletions cut 1 base from V and 10 bases from J, with 13 bases between. The CDR3 is 13 amino acids. Looked up from germline, CDR1 is SGHAT and CDR2 is FQNNGV. CDR3 DNA: TGTGCCAGCAGCTTAGGGGGGGTCGGGGGAGCTTTCTTT. Protein: CASSLGGVGGAFF.

This clone was detected once. V is TRBV2 and J is TRBJ2-7; no definite D call. Trimming removed 7 bases at V and 2 bases at J, with 9 bases between. The germline CDR1 and CDR2 sequences are SNHLY and FYNNEI. CDR3 length equals 12 residues. CDR3 in DNA: TGTGCCAGCACACATCAACCCTACGAGCAGTACTTC. Translated: CASTHQPYEQYF.

J is TRBJ2-5 and V is TRBV7-9; no definite D call. This CDR3 region has 11 residues. Germline CDR1 is SEHNR and CDR2 is FQNEAQ (reference sequence). V was trimmed by 8 bases and J by 3 bases, leaving 7 bases between them. CDR3 sequence (DNA): TGTGCCAGCTCTCGGGAAGAGACCCAGTACTTC. This gives the protein CASSREETQYF.

The chain joins TRBV30 to TRBJ1-2, with 8 bases lining up with TRBD1. This CDR3 is built from 13 residues. Germline CDR1 is GTSNPN and CDR2 is SVGIG (reference sequence). Trimming cost V 4 bases and J 4 bases; bases outside gene matches: 5. CDR3 sequence reads: CAWTGGAFYGYTF. Here the CDR3 DNA reads TGTGCCTGGACAGGGGGCGCCTTCTATGGCTACACCTTC. The whole variable domain, filled in from reference TRBV30 and TRBJ1-2, reads SQTIHQWPATLVQPVGSPLSLECTVEGTSNPNLYWYRQAAGRGLQLLFYSVGIGQISSEVPQNLSASRPQDRQFILSSKKLLLSDSGFYLCAWTGGAFYGYTFGSGTRLTVV.

V and J are TRBV28 and TRBJ2-7; D perhaps matches TRBD2 (5 bases). The ends were cut back, 7 bases at V and 2 bases at J, with 21 bases in the middle. This CDR3 region has 16 residues. Germline assignment: CDR1 MDHEN and CDR2 SYDVKM. The CDR3 protein is CASIPSPRSGAYEQYF. The CDR3 region has the DNA TGTGCCAGCATCCCAAGCCCCCGGTCCGGGGCCTACGAGCAGTACTTC.

The J gene is TRBJ1-2, the V gene TRBV7-9, with TRBD1 matching 9 bases. Germline V gene data show CDR1 as SEHNR and CDR2 as FQNEAQ (reference sequence). V lost 2 bases, J lost 4 bases, and 11 bases stayed unmatched. This CDR3 is built from 17 residues. The CDR3 reads CASSLWPPDRGFYGYTF. CDR3 sequence (DNA): TGTGCCAGCAGCTTATGGCCCCCGGACAGGGGCTTCTATGGCTACACCTTC.

V usage is TRBV7-9 and J usage is TRBJ1-1; D may be TRBD1 (6 bases). V was trimmed by 5 bases and J by 0 bases, leaving 13 bases between them. The CDR3 covers 15 residues. Germline values: CDR1 SEHNR, CDR2 FQNEAQ (reference sequence). The CDR3 reads CASSPDSQMNTEAFF. CDR3 coding DNA: TGTGCCAGCAGCCCGGACAGTCAGATGAACACTGAAGCTTTCTTT.

The V gene is TRBV29-1, the J gene TRBJ2-5; TRBD2 might be the D (5 bases). V lost 4 bases to trimming and J lost 1 base, with 10 bases between them. Germline values: CDR1 SQVTM, CDR2 ANQGSEA. The length of the CDR3 is 13 residues. CDR3 in DNA: TGCAGCGTTGTAAGCGGACGCCAAGAGACCCAGTACTTC. It yields the protein CSVVSGRQETQYF.

The rearrangement links TRBV6-5 to TRBJ2-4, with a tentative D call TRBD1 (6 bases). The CDR3 contains 14 residues. V was clipped by 6 bases and J by 2 bases, with 11 bases between them. The germline V gene has CDR1 MNHEY and CDR2 SVGAGI. Here the CDR3 reads CASSSGAPKNIQYF. The CDR3 DNA follows: TGTGCCAGCAGCTCAGGGGCACCCAAAAACATTCAGTACTTC.

This clone was detected only once. The chain joins TRBV5-8 to TRBJ2-1, with 13 nucleotides matching TRBD2. Germline values: CDR1 SGHTS, CDR2 YDEGEE. Unmatched junction bases numbered 11, after V lost 7 bases and J lost 4 bases. The length of the CDR3 is 17 residues. In DNA form, the CDR3 reads TGTGCCAGCGACCAGCCGACTAGCGGGAGGTATTACAATGAGCAGTTCTTC. Its translation: CASDQPTSGRYYNEQFF.

V gene TRBV7-9 combines with J gene TRBJ2-7, with D maybe TRBD2 (5 bases). The CDR3 runs 14 residues. From germline, CDR1 is SEHNR and CDR2 FQNEAQ (reference sequence). Trimming shortened V by 0 bases and J by 5 bases, and 11 bases separated the two germline ends. CDR3 sequence: CASSLAGKRDEQYF. The CDR3 DNA follows: TGTGCCAGCAGCTTAGCAGGCAAGAGGGACGAGCAGTACTTC.

The V and J genes are TRBV5-1 and TRBJ2-5; 12 bases fit TRBD2. The germline gives CDR1 SGHRS, CDR2 YFSETQ. The CDR3 loop spans 17 amino acids. V gave up 0 bases and J gave up 3 bases; unmatched junction bases: 6. The CDR3 region is CASSLEISSGREETQYF. CDR3 in DNA: TGCGCCAGCAGCTTGGAGATTTCTAGCGGGAGGGAAGAGACCCAGTACTTC. Drawing the rest from reference TRBV5-1 and TRBJ2-5, the complete variable domain is KAGVTQTPRYLIKTRGQQVTLSCSPISGHRSVSWYQQTPGQGLQFLFEYFSETQRNKGNFPGRFSGRQFSNSRSEMNVSTLELGDSALYLCASSLEISSGREETQYFGPGTRLLVL.

This rearrangement joins TRBV6-4 to TRBJ2-1; 11 bases align to TRBD2. From germline, CDR1 is MRHNA and CDR2 SNTAGT. CDR3 length: 16 amino acids. The trim removed 3 bases at V and 0 bases at J, leaving 1 base unmatched. CDR3 bases: TGTGCCAGCAGTGATACTAGCGGGAGCTCCTACAATGAGCAGTTCTTC. Translating it yields CASSDTSGSSYNEQFF.

V is TRBV11-2 and J is TRBJ1-1; 8 bases map to TRBD1. J lost 5 bases, V lost 1 base, and 6 bases had no gene match. Germline V gene sequence: CDR1 SGHAT, CDR2 FQNNGV. This CDR3 is 15 amino acids long. Written as DNA, the CDR3 is TGTGCCAGCAGCTTAGTCAGGGGGCAAACAACTGAAGCTTTCTTT. Translation: CASSLVRGQTTEAFF. Full variable domain (outside the CDR3, taken from reference TRBV11-2 and TRBJ1-1): EAGVAQSPRYKIIEKRQSVAFWCNPISGHATLYWYQQILGQGPKLLIQFQNNGVVDDSQLPKDRFSAERLKGVDSTLKIQPAKLEDSAVYLCASSLVRGQTTEAFFGQGTRLTVV.

The V and J genes are TRBV14 and TRBJ2-2, with 7 bases fitting TRBD2. Germline V gives CDR1 SGHDN, CDR2 FVKESK. The J segment lost 1 base and the V segment lost 0 bases, leaving 5 bases of the junction unmatched. The CDR3 has 17 amino acids. CDR3: CASSQDGERENTGELFF. CDR3 coding DNA: TGTGCCAGCAGCCAAGATGGGGAGCGGGAGAACACCGGGGAGCTGTTTTTT. Supplemented by reference TRBV14 and TRBJ2-2, the full variable domain reads EAGVTQFPSHSVIEKGQTVTLRCDPISGHDNLYWYRRVMGKEIKFLLHFVKESKQDESGMPNNRFLAERTGGTYSTLKVQPAELEDSGVYFCASSQDGERENTGELFFGEGSRLTVL.

The chain links TRBV6-5 to TRBJ1-4; D might be TRBD1 (5 bases). V lost 7 bases and J lost 4, with 10 bases in between. The germline V gene encodes CDR1 MNHEY and CDR2 SVGAGI. The CDR3 has 13 amino acids. The CDR3 bases are TGTGCCAGCAAGACAGCTTTTAATGAAAAACTGTTTTTT. It encodes CASKTAFNEKLFF.

The chain employs TRBV5-1 and TRBJ1-2; 8 bases line up with TRBD1. The CDR3 extends over 13 amino acids. V lost 7 bases and J lost 3; bases outside the gene matches: 5. Germline CDR1 reads SGHRS; CDR2 reads YFSETQ. Here the CDR3 reads CASSRGPDYGYTF. The CDR3 DNA reads TGCGCCAGCTCCAGGGGGCCGGACTATGGCTACACCTTC.

J is TRBJ2-7 and V is TRBV4-3, with 9 nucleotides matching TRBD2. This CDR3 is 17 amino acids long. Trimming at V came to 4 bases and at J to 2 bases, leaving 12 bases not matched to a gene. The germline CDR1 and CDR2 sequences are LGHNA and YSLEER. Here the CDR3 reads CASSPEIRTSDPYEQYF. In DNA form, the CDR3 reads TGCGCCAGCAGCCCCGAGATCCGGACTAGCGACCCCTACGAGCAGTACTTC.

The chain uses TRBV28 and TRBJ2-5, with 9 bases identical to TRBD2. Germline V lookup: CDR1 MDHEN, CDR2 SYDVKM. V shed 2 bases, J shed 2 bases, and the junction held 12 bases outside the gene matches. CDR3 length: 18 amino acids. The CDR3 DNA is TGTGCCAGCAGTTTACGATACCCCAGCGGGGGGCGACAAGAGACCCAGTACTTC. Its translation is CASSLRYPSGGRQETQYF.